One sample yielded the 15 T cell receptor beta chains listed below, sequenced in a study of blood T cell repertoires in COVID-19. Profiled with immunoSEQ multiplex PCR; TCRdb holds only in-frame clones, not every one. The sample has 150,000 to 200,000 clones; around 80% are singletons. The source material was PBMCs or T cells enriched from blood (not recorded which). The receptor source for this set is a woman in her fifties or sixties with acute COVID-19.

This clone was observed a handful of times. This chain uses TRBV9 with TRBJ1-2; D may be TRBD1 (5 bases). This CDR3 contains 11 residues. Trimming removed 6 bases at V and 5 bases at J, with 8 bases between. The germline CDR1 and CDR2 sequences are SGDLS and YYNGEE. The CDR3 DNA sequence: TGTGCCAGCACGGAGGGGTATGGCTACACCTTC. Its protein is CASTEGYGYTF.

This clone was recorded a few times. The J gene is TRBJ2-7, the V gene TRBV6-6; a weak D match, TRBD2 (6 bases). This CDR3 comprises 15 residues. CDR1 and CDR2 (germline): MNHNY, SVGAGI (reference sequence). V lost 9 bases and J lost 2, with 20 bases in between. The CDR3 bases are TGTGCCAGGCCTGAGGAGGGGAATAGGGCCTACGAGCAGTACGTC. Encoded protein: CARPEEGNRAYEQYV.

This clone appeared a single time. This chain connects TRBV5-6 to TRBJ2-5; 7 positions match TRBD2. V lost 1 base, J lost 5 bases, and 2 bases stayed unmatched. Germline CDR1 SGHDT, CDR2 YYEEEE. This CDR3 region has 13 residues. The DNA for the CDR3 is TGTGCCAGCAGCTTGTTCGGGGGGGAGACCCAGTACTTC. Translated, it gives CASSLFGGETQYF.

This clone was observed at least ten times. V and J are TRBV19 and TRBJ2-3; TRBD1 aligns across 7 bases. This CDR3 is built from 14 residues. Germline CDR1 is LNHDA and CDR2 is SQIVND (reference sequence). Unmatched junction bases numbered 6, after V lost 5 bases and J lost 4 bases. In nucleotides, the CDR3 is TGTGCCAGTAGTGTGAGACAGGGTTCAGATACGCAGTATTTT. This gives the protein CASSVRQGSDTQYF.

The gene calls are TRBV23-1 and TRBJ1-5; 7 bases agree with TRBD1. TRBV23-1 is filed as an ORF, its function uncertain. With V trimmed by 6 bases and J by 4 bases, 21 bases remained unmatched. The CDR3 length is 19 residues. CDR3 DNA sequence: TGCGCCAGCAGACGAAAGCGCCGGGACAGTGAGGCGGGGAATCAGCCCCAGCATTTT. Encoded protein: CASRRKRRDSEAGNQPQHF.

The V call is TRBV27, the J call TRBJ2-5; possibly TRBD2 for D (7 bases). The CDR3 has 14 residues. CDR1 is MNHEY, CDR2 SMNVEV, per germline (reference sequence). V lost 6 bases, J lost 5 bases, and 16 bases lay in between. The CDR3 reads CASRSAGARETQYF. In nucleotides, the CDR3 is TGTGCCAGCAGGAGTGCGGGGGCCAGGGAGACCCAGTACTTC.

The CDR3 spells CASSPSGQLPYEQYV. The CDR3 nucleotides are TGTGCCAGCAGCCCGTCGGGACAGCTACCTTACGAGCAGTACGTC. J is TRBJ2-7 and V is TRBV6-5; the match to TRBD1 covers 7 bases. The ends lost 6 bases at V and 4 bases at J; junction bases unmatched: 12. The CDR3 is 15 residues long. The V gene's germline CDR1 is MNHEY and CDR2 SVGAGI.

The V call is TRBV28, the J call TRBJ1-4; tentative D call: TRBD1 (5 bases). The CDR3 loop spans 16 amino acids. V was cut by 0 bases and J by 11 bases, with 19 bases left in between. In germline, CDR1 is MDHEN, CDR2 SYDVKM. This CDR3 reads CASSLWGGAGLVKLFF. For the CDR3, the DNA is TGTGCCAGCAGTTTATGGGGAGGGGCTGGTCTTGTGAAACTGTTTTTT.

This clone was seen at least ten times. The chain uses TRBV19 and TRBJ2-1, with D maybe TRBD1 (5 bases). CDR1 is LNHDA and CDR2 is SQIVND in the germline V gene (reference sequence). The CDR3 sequence is 13 residues long. Trimming shortened V by 2 bases and J by 4 bases, and 6 bases separated the two germline ends. Here the CDR3 DNA reads TGTGCCAGTAGTATACGACAGTACAATGAGCAGTTCTTC. It specifies CASSIRQYNEQFF.

V gene TRBV16 combines with J gene TRBJ1-4; TRBD1 is a possible D gene (5 bases). CDR1 and CDR2 from the germline V gene are KGHSY and FQNENV. The ends were cut back, 0 bases at V and 2 bases at J, with 7 bases in the middle. CDR3 size: 15 residues. The CDR3 loop reads CASSQSGHTNEKLFF. The CDR3 DNA reads TGTGCCAGCAGCCAATCGGGGCATACTAATGAAAAACTGTTTTTT.

This chain connects TRBV28 to TRBJ1-1; D is perhaps TRBD1 (6 bases). The CDR3 consists of 15 residues. Trimming took 6 bases from V and 1 from J, leaving 15 bases between them. CDR1 and CDR2 from the germline V gene are MDHEN and SYDVKM. Here the CDR3 reads CASSRGTTGNTEAFF. The CDR3 DNA reads as TGTGCCAGCAGCAGGGGAACCACAGGGAACACTGAAGCTTTCTTT.

This clone was recorded a few times. Other DNA sequences in this specimen translate into the identical CDR3. The rearrangement links TRBV5-1 to TRBJ1-1, with a possible D match to TRBD1 (6 bases). Germline CDR1 and CDR2: SGHRS and YFSETQ. The V end was cut by 5 bases, the J end by 1 base, with 9 bases between. This CDR3 region has 13 residues. CDR3 in amino acids: CASREQGNTEAFF. DNA of the CDR3: TGCGCCAGCAGGGAACAGGGGAACACTGAAGCTTTCTTT.

CDR3 amino acids: CASSVMVAGGQDTQYF. The CDR3 DNA reads as TGTGCCAGCAGCGTGATGGTAGCGGGGGGGCAAGATACGCAGTATTTT. V is TRBV9 and J is TRBJ2-3, with TRBD2 identical over 11 bases. Germline assignment: CDR1 SGDLS and CDR2 YYNGEE. V trimming: 2 bases; J trimming: 5 bases; junction bases outside the gene matches: 7. The CDR3 is 16 residues long. The whole variable domain, remainder taken from reference TRBV9 and TRBJ2-3, is DSGVTQTPKHLITATGQRVTLRCSPRSGDLSVYWYQQSLDQGLQFLIQYYNGEERAKGNILERFSAQQFPDLHSELNLSSLELGDSALYFCASSVMVAGGQDTQYFGPGTRLTVL.

This sequence joins TRBV3-1 (or the pseudogene TRBV3-2) and TRBJ1-6, with unresolved D. CDR1 and CDR2 from the germline V gene are LGHDT and YNNKEL (reference sequence). The V and J ends lost 4 bases and 1 base respectively, with 11 bases between them. CDR3 size: 16 residues. The CDR3 DNA follows: TGTGCCAGCAGCCGACTCGACGGATCCTATAATTCACCCCTCCACTTT. The encoded protein is CASSRLDGSYNSPLHF.

V is TRBV24-1 and J is TRBJ2-2; the D gene is possibly TRBD2 (6 bases). This CDR3 contains 15 residues. Trimming took off 4 bases at V and 3 bases at J, with 11 bases between the two ends. Germline V gene data show CDR1 as KGHDR and CDR2 as SFDVKD. Here the CDR3 reads CATSEEGRDTGELFF. The CDR3 nucleotides are TGTGCCACCAGTGAGGAGGGACGGGACACCGGGGAGCTGTTTTTT.